Listed here are 22 T cell receptor beta chains from one sample, sequenced in a study of Tregs in tolerant kidney transplant recipients. Assay: immunoSEQ multiplex PCR; the TCRdb copy retains only in-frame clones and omits some. The data show under 300,000 clones, with 65% to 85% seen just once and around 0.61% held by the top ten. The sequencing sample was made of CD4+ T cells from blood. The receptors were sampled from a human donor in good health.

This rearrangement joins TRBV5-4 to TRBJ2-6; D perhaps matches TRBD1 (7 bases). The V gene's germline CDR1 is SGHNT and CDR2 YYREEE (reference sequence). V lost 4 bases and J lost 1, with 18 bases in between. The CDR3 has 18 residues. DNA of the CDR3: TGTGCCAGCAGCCCCCGAAGGGGGCGGGAATCTGGGGCCAACGTCCTGACTTTC. It is translated as CASSPRRGRESGANVLTF.

The V and J genes are TRBV7-8 and TRBJ2-5; a weak D match, TRBD1 (6 bases). Germline V CDR1 and CDR2: SGHVS, FQNEAQ. Trimming pared 5 bases from V and 1 base from J, leaving 17 bases between. The CDR3 has 16 residues. CDR3 coding DNA: TGTGCCAGCAGCGGCAACTTACAGGGCATCCAAGAGACCCAGTACTTC. Its protein is CASSGNLQGIQETQYF.

J is TRBJ2-5 and V is TRBV5-4, with 10 nucleotides matching TRBD1. The DNA matches TRBJ2-7 better at its end, which makes the J call doubtful. Germline CDR1 is SGHNT and CDR2 is YYREEE (reference sequence). This CDR3 spans 14 amino acids. The CDR3 sequence is CASSSGQGTYEQYF. CDR3 DNA sequence: TGTGCCAGCAGTTCGGGACAGGGGACCTACGAGCAGTACTTC.

This chain joins TRBV5-8 and TRBJ1-2; TRBD1 aligns across 7 bases. This CDR3 comprises 15 residues. V lost 0 bases to trimming and J lost 7 bases; unmatched junction nucleotides: 9. Germline values: CDR1 SGHTS, CDR2 YDEGEE. The CDR3 sequence: CASSLVPRQGGGYTF. The CDR3 DNA is TGTGCCAGCAGCTTGGTCCCTAGACAGGGAGGTGGCTACACCTTC.

This clone was seen more than once but under ten times. V and J are TRBV15 and TRBJ2-5; tentatively, D is TRBD1 or TRBD2 (5 bases each). With 7 bases removed from V and 4 bases from J, the gap between germline ends came to 16 bases. There are 14 residues in the CDR3. From germline, CDR1 is LNHNV and CDR2 YYDKDF (reference sequence). In nucleotides, the CDR3 is TGTGCCACCAACGGTGGGGGATGGAGAGAGACCCAGTACTTC. It is translated as CATNGGGWRETQYF.

The V and J genes are TRBV2 and TRBJ1-1; D gene uncertain. The CDR3 runs 12 residues. From germline, CDR1 is SNHLY and CDR2 FYNNEI. V gave up 1 base and J gave up 11 bases, with 11 bases separating them. Written as DNA, the CDR3 is TGTGCCAGCAGTGAAGGGCAGTCAAGGGCTTTCTTT. It specifies CASSEGQSRAFF. Variable domain in full (rest from reference TRBV2 and TRBJ1-1): EPEVTQTPSHQVTQMGQEVILRCVPISNHLYFYWYRQILGQKVEFLVSFYNNEISEKSEIFDDQFSVERPDGSNFTLKIRSTKLEDSAMYFCASSEGQSRAFFGQGTRLTVV.

This sequence joins TRBV7-6 and TRBJ1-3; D ambiguous. The V end lost 3 bases, the J end lost 0 bases, and 12 bases lay between the germline ends. Per germline, CDR1 SGHVS and CDR2 FNYEAQ. The CDR3 sequence is 16 residues long. CDR3 sequence reads: CASSFTMPASGNTIYF. The CDR3 coding sequence is TGTGCCAGCAGCTTCACCATGCCGGCCTCTGGAAACACCATATATTTT.

The gene calls are TRBV30 and TRBJ2-5, with 12 bases matching TRBD2. Germline-derived CDR1 and CDR2 are GTSNPN and SVGIG (reference sequence). There are 15 residues in the CDR3. The J segment lost 4 bases and the V segment lost 0 bases, leaving 3 bases of the junction unmatched. CDR3 sequence (DNA): TGTGCCTGGAGTGTCCTAGCGGGAGGGCCAGAGACCCAGTACTTC. The encoded protein is CAWSVLAGGPETQYF.

The chain's CDR3 is CASGLVIAGHTEAFF. The CDR3 coding sequence is TGTGCTAGTGGTTTGGTAATCGCTGGCCACACTGAAGCTTTCTTT. V is TRBV12-5 and J is TRBJ1-1; no firm D call. Germline V gives CDR1 LGHNT, CDR2 FRNRAP. V lost 0 bases to trimming and J lost 3 bases, with 11 bases between them. CDR3 length equals 15 residues. The complete variable domain, with remaining parts taken from reference TRBV12-5 and TRBJ1-1, reads DARVTQTPRHKVTEMGQEVTMRCQPILGHNTVFWYRQTMMQGLELLAYFRNRAPLDDSGMPKDRFSAEMPDATLATLKIQPSEPRDSAVYFCASGLVIAGHTEAFFGQGTRLTVV.

The chain employs TRBV12-5 and TRBJ1-1; D unclear. V lost 6 bases, J lost 7 bases, and 15 bases lay in between. The CDR3 is made up of 13 amino acids. The germline gives CDR1 LGHNT, CDR2 FRNRAP. The DNA of the CDR3 is TGTGCTAGTGGAGCTTCAGCAATACTTGAAGCTTTCTTT. Encoded protein: CASGASAILEAFF.

The CDR3 sequence: CASSPGLAGGLEQFF. In DNA form, the CDR3 reads TGTGCCAGCAGTCCGGGACTAGCGGGGGGGCTTGAGCAGTTCTTC. The chain carries TRBV2 and TRBJ2-1; 16 nucleotides match TRBD2. V was clipped by 5 bases and J by 9 bases; unmatched bases: 4. Germline V gene data show CDR1 as SNHLY and CDR2 as FYNNEI. The CDR3 runs 15 residues.

On this clone: One end of the junction varies from germline; a read error may be responsible. The chain is built from TRBV27 and TRBJ2-7, with 11 bases aligning to TRBD2. The CDR3 is 15 residues long. Germline CDR1 is MNHEY and CDR2 is SMNVEV (reference sequence). As DNA, the CDR3 is TGTACCAGCAGAGGGCTAGCGGGAGGAAAGGACGAGCAGTACTTC. It codes for CTSRGLAGGKDEQYF.

As for this clone: The junction shows a germline mismatch at one end, possibly a read error. The genes are TRBV18 and TRBJ2-5; a weak D match, TRBD1 (6 bases). The CDR3 is 11 amino acids. The germline V gene has CDR1 KGHSH and CDR2 LQKENI. CDR3 bases: TGTGCCAGCTCGCTTGGGGACACCCGGTACTTC. Encoded protein: CASSLGDTRYF.

The chain links TRBV9 to TRBJ2-6; no clear D. Germline V gene lookup returns CDR1 SGDLS and CDR2 YYNGEE. V was shortened by 6 bases and J by 1 base, with 14 bases between the two germline ends. CDR3 length: 16 residues. The CDR3 nucleotides read TGTGCCAGCACCCCTCAGGCCCGTTCTGGGGCCAACGTCCTGACTTTC. Translated, it gives CASTPQARSGANVLTF.

The rearrangement uses TRBV29-1 and TRBJ2-1, with 8 nucleotides matching TRBD1. The CDR3 length is 14 residues. Per the germline V gene, CDR1 is SQVTM and CDR2 is ANQGSEA. V lost 6 bases to trimming and J lost 5 bases; unmatched junction nucleotides: 9. The CDR3 bases are TGCAGCGTCGTCCCAGGGGGCGCAGACAATGAGCAGTTCTTC. This translates into CSVVPGGADNEQFF.

The chain carries TRBV5-4 and TRBJ2-7, with 14 bases identical to TRBD2. The J segment lost 5 bases and the V segment lost 2 bases, leaving 6 bases of the junction unmatched. The germline gives CDR1 SGHNT, CDR2 YYREEE (reference sequence). This CDR3 is 16 amino acids long. The CDR3, as DNA: TGTGCCAGCAGCTTCCGACTAGCGGGGGGGCTAGACGAGCAGTACTTC. Protein product: CASSFRLAGGLDEQYF.

V and J are TRBV7-3 and TRBJ2-3; D remains ambiguous. This CDR3 is 13 amino acids long. CDR1 and CDR2 (germline): SGHTA, FQGTGA. Between the trimmed V and J ends, which lost 1 base and 4 bases, there was a span of 6 bases. This chain's CDR3 is CASSLRAADTQYF. The CDR3, as DNA: TGTGCCAGCAGCTTAAGGGCTGCAGATACGCAGTATTTT.

This clone was seen once. The V gene is TRBV4-1, the J gene TRBJ1-2, with 7 positions matching TRBD1. Germline trimming cut 0 bases from V and 0 bases from J; bases unmatched to any gene: 4. The CDR3 length is 16 residues. Germline V gene sequence: CDR1 MGHRA, CDR2 YSYEKL. CDR3 amino acids: CASSQEATGTNYGYTF. The CDR3, as DNA: TGCGCCAGCAGCCAAGAAGCGACAGGGACTAACTATGGCTACACCTTC.

This clone was counted a single time. The chain employs TRBV2 and TRBJ2-1, with D perhaps assigned TRBD1 or TRBD2 (5 bases each). The V gene's germline CDR1 is SNHLY and CDR2 FYNNEI. The ends were cut back, 7 bases at V and 5 bases at J, with 15 bases in the middle. There are 14 residues in the CDR3. The CDR3 DNA reads as TGTGCCAGCACCCGGGACCAGGAGGACAATGAGCAGTTCTTC. This encodes CASTRDQEDNEQFF.

This chain links TRBV9 with TRBJ2-1; D remains unclear. Germline CDR1 is SGDLS and CDR2 is YYNGEE. The V gene lost 0 bases and the J gene lost 0 bases, with 7 bases spanning the gap. CDR3 size: 15 residues. The CDR3 loop is CASSVGPSSYNEQFF. CDR3 nucleotide sequence: TGTGCCAGCAGCGTAGGTCCCAGCTCCTACAATGAGCAGTTCTTC.

A few counts support this clone. The chain combines TRBV7-9 with TRBJ2-1; D possibly corresponds to TRBD1 (5 bases). Germline V gives CDR1 SEHNR, CDR2 FQNEAQ (reference sequence). This CDR3 has 15 residues. V dropped 4 bases and J dropped 0 bases, with 10 bases sitting between them. This CDR3 is CASSSTDSSYNEQFF. The DNA of the CDR3 is TGTGCCAGCAGCTCGACAGATAGCTCCTACAATGAGCAGTTCTTC. Using reference TRBV7-9 and TRBJ2-1 for the parts outside the CDR3, the full variable domain is DTGVSQNPRHKITKRGQNVTFRCDPISEHNRLYWYRQTLGQGPEFLTYFQNEAQLEKSRLLSDRFSAERPKGSFSTLEIQRTEQGDSAMYLCASSSTDSSYNEQFFGPGTRLTVL.

Only one count was recorded for this clone. This chain connects TRBV7-6 to TRBJ1-2; perhaps TRBD1 as D (5 bases). The CDR3 runs 13 residues. CDR1 and CDR2 from the germline V gene are SGHVS and FNYEAQ. Trimming stripped 4 bases from V and 4 bases from J, with 10 bases between. CDR3 residues: CASSSGLPYGYTF. The CDR3 DNA reads TGTGCCAGCAGCTCGGGACTGCCCTATGGCTACACCTTC.